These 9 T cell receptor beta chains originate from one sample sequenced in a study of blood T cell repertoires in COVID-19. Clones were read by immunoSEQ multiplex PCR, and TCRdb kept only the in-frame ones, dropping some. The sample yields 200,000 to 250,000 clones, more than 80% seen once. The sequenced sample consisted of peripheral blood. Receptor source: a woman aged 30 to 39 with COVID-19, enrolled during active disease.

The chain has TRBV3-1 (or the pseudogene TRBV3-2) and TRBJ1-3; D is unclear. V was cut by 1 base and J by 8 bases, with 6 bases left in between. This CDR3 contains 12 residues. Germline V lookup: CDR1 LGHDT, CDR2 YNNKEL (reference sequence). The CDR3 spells CASSQAAYTIYF. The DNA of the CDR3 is TGTGCCAGCAGCCAAGCAGCGTACACCATATATTTT.

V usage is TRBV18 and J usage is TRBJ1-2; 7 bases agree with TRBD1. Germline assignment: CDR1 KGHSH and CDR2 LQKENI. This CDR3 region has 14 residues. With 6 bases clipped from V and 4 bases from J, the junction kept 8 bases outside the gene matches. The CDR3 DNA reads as TGTGCCAGCTCTCAAGACAGGGATGGCTATGGCTACACCTTC. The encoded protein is CASSQDRDGYGYTF.

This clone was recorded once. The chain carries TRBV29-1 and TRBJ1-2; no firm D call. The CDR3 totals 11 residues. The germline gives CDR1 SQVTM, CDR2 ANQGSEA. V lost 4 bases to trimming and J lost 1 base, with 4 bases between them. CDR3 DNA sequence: TGCAGCGTTGCAGTTAACTATGGCTACACCTTC. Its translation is CSVAVNYGYTF.

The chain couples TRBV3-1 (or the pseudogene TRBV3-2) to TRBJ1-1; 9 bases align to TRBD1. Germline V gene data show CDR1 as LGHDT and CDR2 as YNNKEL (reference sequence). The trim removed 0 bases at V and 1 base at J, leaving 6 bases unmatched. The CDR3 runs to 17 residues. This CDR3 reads CASSQEGQGGQNTEAFF. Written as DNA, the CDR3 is TGTGCCAGCAGCCAAGAGGGACAGGGTGGCCAGAACACTGAAGCTTTCTTT.

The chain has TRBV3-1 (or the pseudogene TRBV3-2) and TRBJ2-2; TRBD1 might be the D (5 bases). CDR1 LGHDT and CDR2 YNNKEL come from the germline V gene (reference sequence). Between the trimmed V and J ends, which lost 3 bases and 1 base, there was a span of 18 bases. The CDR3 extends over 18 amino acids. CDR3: CASSHSPNRHLNTGELFF. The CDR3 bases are TGTGCCAGCAGCCACTCTCCGAACAGGCATTTGAACACCGGGGAGCTGTTTTTT.

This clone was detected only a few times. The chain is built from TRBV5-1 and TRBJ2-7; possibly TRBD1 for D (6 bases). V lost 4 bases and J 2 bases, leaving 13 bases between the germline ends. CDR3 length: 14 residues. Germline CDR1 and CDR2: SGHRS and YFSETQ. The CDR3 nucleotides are TGCGCCAGCAGCCCCGGACAGATTCCCTACGAGCAGTACTTC. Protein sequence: CASSPGQIPYEQYF.

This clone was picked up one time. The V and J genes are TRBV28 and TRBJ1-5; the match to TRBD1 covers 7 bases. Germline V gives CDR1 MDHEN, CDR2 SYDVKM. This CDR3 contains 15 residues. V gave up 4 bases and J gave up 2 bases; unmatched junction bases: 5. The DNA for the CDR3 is TGTGCCAGCAGTTACCAAGGACAGGGCAATCAGCCCCAGCATTTT. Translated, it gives CASSYQGQGNQPQHF.

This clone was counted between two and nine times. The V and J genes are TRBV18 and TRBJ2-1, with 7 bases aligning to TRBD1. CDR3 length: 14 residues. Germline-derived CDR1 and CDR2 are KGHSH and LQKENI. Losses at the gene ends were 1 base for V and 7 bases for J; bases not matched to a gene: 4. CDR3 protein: CASSPQGQKNEQFF. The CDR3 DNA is TGTGCCAGCTCACCACAGGGACAGAAGAATGAGCAGTTCTTC.

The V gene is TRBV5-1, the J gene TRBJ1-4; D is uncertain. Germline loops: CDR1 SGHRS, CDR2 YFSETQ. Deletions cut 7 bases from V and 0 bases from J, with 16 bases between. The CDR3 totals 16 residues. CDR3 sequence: CASAVLGLATNEKLFF. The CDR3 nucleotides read TGCGCCAGCGCTGTCTTGGGCCTCGCAACTAATGAAAAACTGTTTTTT.